The source of this T cell receptor (beta chain) is a study of HIV-infected patients and healthy controls. All unsorted peripheral T cells were captured because whole blood was used without fractionation. This CDR3 is built from 14 residues. Germline CDR1 LNHDA, CDR2 SQIVND (reference sequence). Trimming pared 4 bases from V and 0 bases from J, leaving 7 bases between. Reverse transcription used approximately 500 ng RNA and constant-region primers for alpha and beta. Using multiplexing indices, alpha and beta chain libraries were generated apart by chain-specific third strand synthesis. TCRdb re-called the 5' RACE reads with MiXCR, one entry per CDR3 protein. Altogether some 10,000 distinct CDR3 sequences are present, less than 11% being singletons, with the ten largest covering about 17%. This clonotype was found once.

The specimen comprised blood, sampled before antiretroviral therapy. This receptor was taken from an adult with HIV infection. The chain has TRBV19 and TRBJ2-1, with D perhaps matching TRBD1 (5 bases). CDR3 in DNA: TGTGCCAGTAGTACCGACAGCTCCTACAATGAGCAGTTCTTC. It codes for CASSTDSSYNEQFF.